The TCR beta chain under discussion was sequenced for a study of regulatory T cells in long-lasting Graves disease. Arm-PCR of CDR3 regions with iRepertoire HTBI primers generated TCR beta libraries. TCRdb used MiXCR to reprocess the multiplex PCR reads, holding one entry per CDR3 protein. The profile shows some 320,000 distinct CDR3 sequences, over 15% of them singletons. CDR3 length equals 18 residues. The V and J ends lost 7 bases and 2 bases respectively, with 25 bases between them. At least ten counts were recorded for this clonotype. Indicated time point: newly diagnosed GD, antithyroid drugs for less than 3 months. The TCR library was made from RNA extracted from PBMCs.

The rearrangement links TRBV12-3 or TRBV12-4 to TRBJ2-3, with a weak D call TRBD2 (6 bases). The sequence derives from a female donor with Graves disease. The sequencing used peripheral blood mononuclear cells (PBMCs), collected at new diagnosis, from a patient treated with antithyroid drugs. Here the CDR3 reads CASNFAGIFAGNTDTQYF. The DNA for the CDR3 is TGTGCCAGCAATTTTGCAGGTATCTTTGCGGGAAACACAGATACGCAGTATTTT.